The 7 T cell receptor beta chains listed next were all sequenced from one sample in a study of cytomegalovirus exposure and HLA in healthy donors (dated by TCRdb to about 2017). The library was produced with the immunoSEQ multiplex PCR assay. For the multiplex PCR, a mixture combining 60 forward primers for TCR Vbeta segments and 13 reverse primers for TCR Jbeta segments was used. Here the immuneACCESS table is served through TCRdb, limited to in-frame sequences with V and J called. Missing clones are a known gap in these copies; in checked studies unresolved V genes cover under half, and the rest lacks a known reason. In all, the sample holds about 100,000 clones, and around four fifths of those were seen once. Together, the top ten hold 1.5% to 2% of the sample. What was sequenced was PBMCs. Source of these receptors: a woman between 40 and 50 years old in good health and CMV-seronegative.

The chain is built from TRBV5-1 and TRBJ1-4, with D possibly being TRBD1 (5 bases). There are 16 residues in the CDR3. V was clipped by 1 base and J by 0 bases, with 10 bases between them. Per germline, CDR1 SGHRS and CDR2 YFSETQ. CDR3 coding DNA: TGCGCCAGCAGCTTGACAGGCGGTACAACTAATGAAAAACTGTTTTTT. Translation: CASSLTGGTTNEKLFF.

This clone appeared a single time. The chain recombines TRBV11-2 with TRBJ2-7, with a tentative D call TRBD1 (6 bases). This CDR3 has 14 amino acids. Germline lookup yields CDR1 SGHAT and CDR2 FQNNGV. The ends were cut back, 4 bases at V and 4 bases at J, with 14 bases in the middle. The CDR3 is CASSYDARGYEQYF. The CDR3 DNA follows: TGTGCCAGCAGCTATGATGCCAGGGGTTACGAGCAGTACTTC.

This sequence joins TRBV7-6 and TRBJ2-7; D ambiguous. Germline CDR1 and CDR2: SGHVS and FNYEAQ. V lost 5 bases and J 3 bases, leaving 11 bases between the germline ends. This CDR3 contains 13 residues. CDR3 DNA: TGTGCCAGCAGCCCGGGTGGTAACTACGAGCAGTACTTC. This codes for CASSPGGNYEQYF.

The rearrangement joins TRBV28 to TRBJ2-1; a weak D match, TRBD2 (6 bases). Trimming cost V 2 bases and J 9 bases, with 11 bases left between them. The CDR3 runs to 13 residues. Germline-derived CDR1 and CDR2 are MDHEN and SYDVKM. CDR3 DNA: TGTGCCAGCAGTTTAAGCGGGTGGGGTGAGCAGTTCTTC. Translation gives CASSLSGWGEQFF.

The rearrangement joins TRBV4-3 to TRBJ2-3; 10 bases align to TRBD2. V lost 2 bases, J lost 5 bases, and 10 bases stayed unmatched. The CDR3 has 17 amino acids. Germline V gene sequence: CDR1 LGHNA, CDR2 YSLEER. CDR3 loop: CASSQRTSGTGGDTQYF. CDR3 nucleotide sequence: TGCGCCAGCAGCCAAAGAACTAGCGGGACCGGGGGAGATACGCAGTATTTT.

The V call is TRBV30, the J call TRBJ1-5, with D possibly TRBD1 on 5 matching bases. Germline lookup yields CDR1 GTSNPN and CDR2 SVGIG (reference sequence). V lost 2 bases and J 7 bases, leaving 9 bases between the germline ends. This CDR3 has 12 amino acids. This chain's CDR3 is CAWSRGSQPQHF. The CDR3 nucleotides read TGTGCCTGGAGTCGGGGGAGCCAGCCCCAGCATTTT.

This clone was counted only a few times. The DNA of the CDR3 is TGTGCCAGCAGTTGGGGGCGGAAGAATGAAAAACTGTTTTTT. It specifies CASSWGRKNEKLFF. The chain uses TRBV6-5 and TRBJ1-4; tentatively, D is TRBD1 (6 bases). CDR1 and CDR2 (germline): MNHEY, SVGAGI. There are 14 residues in the CDR3. Trimming removed 4 bases from V and 5 bases from J, with 11 bases in between.